This record covers a single T cell receptor (beta chain). Its cognate antigen is unknown. The data were taken from a study of OX40 agonist ivuxolimab in advanced cancers. About the research overall: Participants could have had prior anti-PD-1, anti-PD-L1 or anti-CTLA-4 therapy, and 40% had some. One patient with hepatocellular carcinoma and two with cutaneous melanoma, three in all, had partial responses. Study-wide results and limits: CD4+ T cells averaged fewer expanded clones than CD8+ T cells. The study found among the lowest clonal expansion in partial responders at 0.1-3.0 mg/kg.

Using immunoSEQ multiplex PCR, the repertoire was profiled, and TCRdb retains in-frame clones only, with some absent. The sample lists tens of thousands of clones, 85% to 90% occurring once. This sample comprised CD4+ or CD8+ T cells sorted from blood, obtained in a trial of the OX40 agonist ivuxolimab. This TCR derives from an adult with an advanced solid tumor such as melanoma, head and neck, liver or kidney cancer.

Here the CDR3 reads CASSGRGGRANYGYTF. The CDR3 DNA sequence: TGTGCCAGCAGTGGCCGCGGGGGACGGGCTAACTATGGCTACACCTTC. The rearrangement uses TRBV25-1 and TRBJ1-2, with a weak D call TRBD1 (5 bases). There are 16 residues in the CDR3. Germline V gene sequence: CDR1 MGHDK, CDR2 SYGVNS. Deletions cut 4 bases from V and 0 bases from J, with 15 bases between.